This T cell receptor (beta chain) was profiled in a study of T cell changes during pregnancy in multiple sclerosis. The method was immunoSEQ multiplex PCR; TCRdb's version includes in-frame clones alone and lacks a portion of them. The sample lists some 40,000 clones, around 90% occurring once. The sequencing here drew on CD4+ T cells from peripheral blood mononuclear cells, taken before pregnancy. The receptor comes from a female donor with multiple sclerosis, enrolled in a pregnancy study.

The CDR3 sequence: CASSSGTGTNSPLHF. The CDR3, as DNA: TGTGCCAGTAGTTCAGGGACAGGCACTAATTCACCCCTCCACTTT. V and J are TRBV19 and TRBJ1-6; 8 bases are a match to TRBD1. J gave up 6 bases and V 5 bases, and 6 bases lay outside the gene matches. This CDR3 is 15 amino acids long. Germline V CDR1 and CDR2: LNHDA, SQIVND (reference sequence).